The rows below give T cell receptor beta chains drawn from one sample of a study of vaccination effects on CD4 cells after COVID-19. Their cognate antigens are unknown. The method was immunoSEQ multiplex PCR; TCRdb's version includes in-frame clones alone and lacks a portion of them. The data show 25,000 to 30,000 clones, 70% to 75% seen once. Here the sequenced sample was CD4+ T cells from PBMCs cultured with HCoV-229E spike peptides, taken after COVID-19 vaccination. Receptors originate from a human donor who received a COVID-19 vaccine. Both conserved end residues are part of each CDR3. The D gene is left open where the match is weak. Clone size is given for some rows only: seen once, a few or many times, or a class if the clone is expanded.

clone_size,d_call,j_call,v_call,cdr3_nt,cdr3_aa
NA,NA,TRBJ2-5,TRBV7-8,TGTGCCAGCAGCTTAGCACGCCGAACACAGGGCGCCCAGTACTTC,CASSLARRTQGAQYF
once,TRBD1,TRBJ2-7,TRBV27,TGTGCCAGCAGTTTCTCCGGGACAGGTTCCTACGAGCAGTACTTC,CASSFSGTGSYEQYF
NA,NA,TRBJ2-7,TRBV5-1,TGCGCCAGCTCAAGGACAGATTCCTACGAGCAGTACTTC,CASSRTDSYEQYF
NA,NA,TRBJ2-7,TRBV24-1,TGTGCCACCAACACCCGGGGCCTGAAGGAGCAGTACTTC,CATNTRGLKEQYF
NA,NA,TRBJ2-7,TRBV5-1,TGCGCCAGCAGCTTGAGGGGAATCACCTACGAGCAGTACTTC,CASSLRGITYEQYF
NA,NA,TRBJ1-2,TRBV6-5,TGTGCCAGCAGGCGCGTGGGGGGCAGGTATGGCTACACCTTC,CASRRVGGRYGYTF
once,TRBD1,TRBJ2-7,TRBV6-5,TGTGCCAGCAGTTACGGGACAGCCACAGTGGACGAGCAGTACTTC,CASSYGTATVDEQYF
once,NA,TRBJ1-1,TRBV18,TGTGCCAGCTCACCGATGAACACTGAAGCTTTCTTT,CASSPMNTEAFF
few,NA,TRBJ2-7,TRBV3-1/TRBV3-2,TGTGCCAGCAGCCAAGGGAGGGCCCAAGCTTGGGAGCAGTACTTC,CASSQGRAQAWEQYF
few,NA,TRBJ2-7,TRBV4-1,TGCGCCAGCAGCCATCAGGTAGGGAGCCTTTACGAGCAGTACTTC,CASSHQVGSLYEQYF
NA,NA,TRBJ2-3,TRBV6-2/TRBV6-3,TGTGCCAGCAGTTACGGGCCGGAGAGCACAGATACGCAGTATTTT,CASSYGPESTDTQYF
few,NA,TRBJ2-1,TRBV11-2,TGTGCCAGCAGCTTAGATCAAGGAACCCCGAGGAAGTTCTTC,CASSLDQGTPRKFF
few,NA,TRBJ2-2,TRBV10-1,TGCGCCAGCAGGGGTGGATTGGGGGACACCGGGGAGCTGTTTTTT,CASRGGLGDTGELFF
NA,NA,TRBJ1-2,TRBV5-6,TGTGCCAGCAGCGACAGTTTACATGGCTACACCTTC,CASSDSLHGYTF
NA,TRBD2,TRBJ2-7,TRBV7-2,TGTGCCAGCAGCTTAGACGGCGGGGGCTACGAGCAGTACTTC,CASSLDGGGYEQYF